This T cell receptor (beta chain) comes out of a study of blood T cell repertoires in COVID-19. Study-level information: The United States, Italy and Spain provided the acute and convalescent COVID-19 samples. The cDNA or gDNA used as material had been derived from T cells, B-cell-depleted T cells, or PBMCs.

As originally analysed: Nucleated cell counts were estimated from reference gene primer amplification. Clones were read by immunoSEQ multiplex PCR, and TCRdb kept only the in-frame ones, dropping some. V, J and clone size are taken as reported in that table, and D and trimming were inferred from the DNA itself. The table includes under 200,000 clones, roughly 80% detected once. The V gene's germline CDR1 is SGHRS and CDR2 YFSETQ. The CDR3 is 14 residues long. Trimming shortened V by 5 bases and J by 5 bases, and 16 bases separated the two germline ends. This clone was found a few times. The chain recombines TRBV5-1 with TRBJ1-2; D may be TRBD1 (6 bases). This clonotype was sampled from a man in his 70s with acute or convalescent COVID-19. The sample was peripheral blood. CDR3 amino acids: CASSEGQYLYGYTF. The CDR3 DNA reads TGCGCCAGCAGTGAAGGACAGTACCTATATGGCTACACCTTC.